This TCR beta chain was recorded in a study of CD8 T cells in Susac syndrome. The authors carried out high-throughput sequencing of TCR beta. They applied it to CD8+ and CD4+ T cells obtained from blood. The RNA input was roughly 0.45 to 1 ug, and it was reverse transcribed with random hexamers. The authors amplified TCR beta CDR3 across 54 Vbeta and 13 Jbeta using immunoSEQ multiplex PCR. From the immunoSEQ multiplex PCR reads, TCRdb called clonotypes with MiXCR, one entry per CDR3 protein. The table has some 63,000 distinct CDR3 sequences, about 94% seen once. Germline V lookup: CDR1 SGHAT, CDR2 FQNNGV. The CDR3 sequence is 17 residues long. J was trimmed by 4 bases and V by 4 bases; bases with no gene match: 9.

The sample taken for sequencing was CD8+ T cells from PBMCs. The sequence came from a human donor with multiple sclerosis. The chain has TRBV11-2 and TRBJ2-3, with TRBD2 matching 12 bases. CDR3: CASSSYGTSGSADTQYF. Here the CDR3 DNA reads TGTGCCAGCAGCTCCTACGGGACTAGCGGGTCCGCAGATACGCAGTATTTT.